This passage covers 6 T cell receptor beta chains from one sample sequenced in a study of blood T cell repertoires in COVID-19. Sequencing used immunoSEQ multiplex PCR; TCRdb keeps in-frame clones, though not all of them. The data show about 82,000 clones, roughly four fifths seen once. The sequencing sample was made of peripheral blood. The origin of the receptors is a man aged 50 to 59 with active or convalescent COVID-19.

The chain recombines TRBV12-3 or TRBV12-4 with TRBJ1-5; D gene ambiguous. There are 12 residues in the CDR3. V gave up 2 bases and J gave up 6 bases, with 5 bases separating them. In DNA form, the CDR3 reads TGTGCCAGCAGTTTACTAGGTCAGCCCCAGCATTTT. This encodes CASSLLGQPQHF.

This clone was counted a few times. The chain uses TRBV5-1 and TRBJ2-2; a possible D gene is TRBD2 (5 bases). The germline V gene has CDR1 SGHRS and CDR2 YFSETQ. Between the trimmed V and J ends, which lost 0 bases and 5 bases, there was a span of 11 bases. The CDR3 loop spans 15 amino acids. CDR3 region: CASSLAGVGTGELFF. CDR3 nucleotide sequence: TGCGCCAGCAGCTTGGCCGGGGTGGGAACCGGGGAGCTGTTTTTT.

This clone has a handful of counts. Distinct nucleotide sequences in the sample also encode this CDR3. V is TRBV24-1 and J is TRBJ2-2; 10 bases map to TRBD1. Germline values: CDR1 KGHDR, CDR2 SFDVKD. The CDR3 has 16 amino acids. The V and J ends lost 3 bases and 5 bases, in that order; junction bases with no gene match: 5. DNA for the CDR3: TGTGCCACCAGTGATCGGGGACAGGGGATAACCGGGGAGCTGTTTTTT. As protein: CATSDRGQGITGELFF.

Only a few counts were recorded for this clone. The J gene is TRBJ1-1, the V gene TRBV6-5, with D unclear. Trimming removed 6 bases from V and 0 bases from J, with 11 bases in between. Looked up from germline, CDR1 is MNHEY and CDR2 is SVGAGI. CDR3 length: 14 residues. CDR3 bases: TGTGCCAGCAGGCTGGCAGGCCTGAACACTGAAGCTTTCTTT. Its protein product is CASRLAGLNTEAFF.

V and J are TRBV6-1 and TRBJ1-5; D might be TRBD1 (5 bases). This CDR3 has 15 amino acids. Trimming took off 1 base at V and 5 bases at J, with 12 bases between the two ends. Germline CDR1 reads MNHNS; CDR2 reads SASEGT. The CDR3 DNA follows: TGTGCCAGCAGTGAAGGGACATTACCTTATCAGCCCCAGCATTTT. It encodes CASSEGTLPYQPQHF.

This clone appeared once. The V gene is TRBV24-1, the J gene TRBJ2-5; TRBD1 matches at 7 bases. This CDR3 has 14 residues. Germline assignment: CDR1 KGHDR and CDR2 SFDVKD. The ends lost 4 bases at V and 7 bases at J; junction bases unmatched: 8. CDR3 DNA sequence: TGTGCCACCAGTGAACCCACAGGGGTTGGGACCCAGTACTTC. It translates to CATSEPTGVGTQYF.